The 6 T cell receptor beta chains presented below share a single source sample, sequenced in a study of CD8+ T cells in alopecia areata. cDNA reverse transcribed from extracted RNA served as the sequencing template. Profiled with immunoSEQ multiplex PCR; TCRdb holds only in-frame clones, not every one. The sample has some 120,000 clones, 45% to 60% seen once. This sample comprised CD4+ T cells sorted from blood, obtained at week 0. The source is a human donor with alopecia areata.

The V gene is TRBV4-1, the J gene TRBJ2-7, with 7 nucleotides matching TRBD1. Germline V gene sequence: CDR1 MGHRA, CDR2 YSYEKL. V shed 3 bases, J shed 3 bases, and the junction held 8 bases outside the gene matches. The CDR3 extends over 15 amino acids. As DNA, the CDR3 is TGCGCCAGCAGCCAGGTCGGGACAGATGTCTACGAGCAGTACTTC. Translating gives CASSQVGTDVYEQYF.

The chain is built from TRBV7-2 and TRBJ2-7, with D possibly TRBD2 on 5 matching bases. Looked up from germline, CDR1 is SGHTA and CDR2 is FQGNSA. Trimming pared 4 bases from V and 0 bases from J, leaving 7 bases between. This CDR3 has 13 amino acids. CDR3 bases: TGTGCCAGCAGCTCTAGCACCTCCTACGAGCAGTACTTC. Translated, it gives CASSSSTSYEQYF.

V usage is TRBV2 and J usage is TRBJ2-5; TRBD2 agrees at 9 bases. CDR1 is SNHLY and CDR2 is FYNNEI in the germline V gene. With V trimmed by 1 base and J by 2 bases, 8 bases remained unmatched. The length of the CDR3 is 17 residues. The CDR3 nucleotides are TGTGCCAGCAGTGAAGAACTGCCGACTAGCGGTCAAGAGACCCAGTACTTC. It codes for CASSEELPTSGQETQYF.

This clone was observed a few times. The chain links TRBV30 to TRBJ1-5; D is uncertain. The CDR3 is 13 amino acids. Looked up from germline, CDR1 is GTSNPN and CDR2 is SVGIG (reference sequence). V was shortened by 0 bases and J by 5 bases, with 8 bases between the two germline ends. This CDR3 reads CAWSVNSYQPQHF. The CDR3 nucleotides are TGTGCCTGGAGTGTAAACAGCTATCAGCCCCAGCATTTT.

The CDR3 DNA reads TGTGCCAGCAGCGGCGGGGTCTCGACGACCTACGAGCAGTACTTC. As protein: CASSGGVSTTYEQYF. The chain links TRBV6-5 to TRBJ2-7, with a tentative D call TRBD2 (6 bases). Germline CDR1 is MNHEY and CDR2 is SVGAGI. The length of the CDR3 is 15 residues. V lost 6 bases, J lost 2 bases, and 17 bases lay in between.

This clone was seen a few times. The rearrangement links TRBV2 to TRBJ2-5; tentatively, D is TRBD1 (5 bases). Germline V CDR1 and CDR2: SNHLY, FYNNEI. CDR3 size: 13 residues. The V gene lost 4 bases and the J gene lost 1 base, with 7 bases spanning the gap. Here the CDR3 reads CASSGQGQETQYF. CDR3 nucleotides: TGTGCCAGCAGTGGCCAGGGCCAAGAGACCCAGTACTTC.